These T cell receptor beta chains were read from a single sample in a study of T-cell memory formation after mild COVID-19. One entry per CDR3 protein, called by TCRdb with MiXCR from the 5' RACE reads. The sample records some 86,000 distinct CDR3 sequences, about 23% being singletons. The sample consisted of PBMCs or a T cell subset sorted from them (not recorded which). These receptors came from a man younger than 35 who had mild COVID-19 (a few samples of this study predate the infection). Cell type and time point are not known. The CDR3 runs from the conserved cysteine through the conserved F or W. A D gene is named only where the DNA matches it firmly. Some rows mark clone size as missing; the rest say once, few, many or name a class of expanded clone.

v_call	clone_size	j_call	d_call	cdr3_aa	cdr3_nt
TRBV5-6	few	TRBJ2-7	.	CASSPGDYEQYF	TGTGCCAGCTCCCCCGGGGACTACGAGCAGTACTTC
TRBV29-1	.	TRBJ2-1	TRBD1	CSVQGQGRIEQFF	TGCAGCGTTCAAGGACAGGGGAGGATTGAGCAGTTCTTC
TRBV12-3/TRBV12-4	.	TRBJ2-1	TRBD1	CASRAGTGSYNEQFF	TGTGCCAGCAGGGCCGGGACAGGGAGCTACAATGAGCAGTTCTTC
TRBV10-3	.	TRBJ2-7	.	CAISERSYEQYF	TGTGCCATCAGTGAGCGCTCCTACGAGCAGTACTTC
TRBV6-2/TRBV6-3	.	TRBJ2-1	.	CASSQEMLANEQFF	TGTGCCAGCAGCCAAGAGATGTTAGCGAATGAGCAGTTCTTC
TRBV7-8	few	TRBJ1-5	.	CASRLEGEAQPQHF	TGTGCCAGCAGATTAGAGGGAGAGGCTCAGCCCCAGCATTTT
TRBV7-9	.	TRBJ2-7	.	CASSLFGPRASMDHEQYF	TGTGCCAGCAGCTTATTTGGCCCTAGGGCCTCGATGGACCACGAGCAGTACTTC
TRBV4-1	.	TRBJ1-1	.	CASSQVTRRGTEAFF	TGCGCCAGCAGCCAAGTCACCAGGAGGGGCACTGAAGCTTTCTTT
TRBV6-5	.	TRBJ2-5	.	CASGARREETQYF	TGTGCCAGCGGGGCCAGGAGGGAAGAGACCCAGTACTTC
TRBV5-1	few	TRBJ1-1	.	CASKAVGAWDEAFF	TGCGCCAGCAAAGCAGTGGGAGCTTGGGATGAAGCTTTCTTT
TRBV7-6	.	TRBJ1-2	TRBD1	CASSPGTGGTYGYTF	TGTGCCAGCAGCCCGGGGACAGGGGGCACCTATGGCTACACCTTC
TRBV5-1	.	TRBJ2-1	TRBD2	CASRSGGASGEQFF	TGCGCCAGCAGAAGCGGGGGCGCCTCTGGTGAGCAGTTCTTC
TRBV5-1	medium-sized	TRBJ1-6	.	CASSLGDRLYSPLHF	TGCGCCAGCAGCTTGGGGGACCGCCTGTATTCACCCCTCCACTTT
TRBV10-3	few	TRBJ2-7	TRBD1	CAISGTGGYEQYF	TGTGCCATCAGTGGGACAGGGGGGTACGAGCAGTACTTC
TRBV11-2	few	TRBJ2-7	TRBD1	CASSRDSYSYEQYF	TGTGCCAGCAGCCGGGACAGCTATTCCTACGAGCAGTACTTC
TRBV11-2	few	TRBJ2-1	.	CASSLLASSYNEQFF	TGTGCCAGCAGCTTACTAGCGTCCTCCTACAATGAGCAGTTCTTC
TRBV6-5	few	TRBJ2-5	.	CASSPIHQGMETQYF	TGTGCCAGCAGCCCGATCCACCAGGGAATGGAGACCCAGTACTTC
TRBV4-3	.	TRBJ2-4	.	CASPGFGARDIQYF	TGCGCCAGCCCGGGGTTTGGGGCTCGGGACATTCAGTACTTC
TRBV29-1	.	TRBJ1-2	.	CSVGSGNYGYTF	TGCAGCGTTGGGTCAGGGAACTATGGCTACACCTTC
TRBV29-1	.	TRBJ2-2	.	CSVVKTGELFF	TGCAGCGTTGTAAAGACCGGGGAGCTGTTTTTT
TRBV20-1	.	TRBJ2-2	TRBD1	CSAFRDRVNTGELFF	TGCAGTGCTTTCCGGGACAGGGTTAACACCGGGGAGCTGTTTTTT
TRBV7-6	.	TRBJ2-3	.	CASSPWDSTDTQYF	TGTGCCAGCAGCCCTTGGGACAGCACAGATACGCAGTATTTT
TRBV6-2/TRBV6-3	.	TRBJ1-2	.	CASSYGAYGYTF	TGTGCCAGCAGTTATGGGGCCTATGGCTACACCTTC
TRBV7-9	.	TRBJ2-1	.	CASSPTAVNEQFF	TGTGCCAGCAGCCCTACGGCGGTTAATGAGCAGTTCTTC
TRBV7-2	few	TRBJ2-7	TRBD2	CASSWVRTSGGYEQYF	TGTGCCAGCAGCTGGGTGAGGACTAGCGGGGGGTACGAGCAGTACTTC
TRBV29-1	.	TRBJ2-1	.	CSAPGVSYNEQFF	TGCAGCGCGCCGGGGGTGTCCTACAATGAGCAGTTCTTC
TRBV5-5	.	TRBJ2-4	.	CASSSWPPGGENIQYF	TGTGCCAGCAGCTCCTGGCCCCCCGGGGGCGAAAACATTCAGTACTTC
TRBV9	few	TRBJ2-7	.	CASSASGQSYEQYF	TGTGCCAGCAGCGCCTCAGGACAGTCTTACGAGCAGTACTTC
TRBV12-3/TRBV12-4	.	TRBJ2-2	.	CASSYRAGELFF	TGTGCCAGCAGTTACAGGGCCGGGGAGCTGTTTTTT